This is a list of T cell receptor beta chains from one sample in a study of T-cell reconstitution after alpha-beta-depleted transplantation in children. TCRdb processed the PCR reads anew with MiXCR; each CDR3 protein has one entry. The sample has about 980,000 distinct CDR3 sequences, around 30% seen once; the top ten hold about 28%. The starting material was PBMCs, mostly from graft donor cells, obtained 360 days after TCRalphabeta/CD19-depleted stem cell transplant. The receptors originated from a boy under two years old who had a stem cell transplant for SCID, so the T cells may come from the graft donor. Each CDR3 is given with its conserved first and last residue. Fields, in order: D gene, V gene, J gene, clone size, CDR3 length, CDR3 protein, CDR3 DNA. D genes are given only for firm matches. Clone size is not always given. Where it is, it says once, few, many or a class for expanded clones.

d_gene: NA
v_gene: TRBV5-1
j_gene: TRBJ2-3
abundance: few
len: 16
CDR3aa: CASSFERAGGTDTQYF
CDR3nt: TGCGCCAGCAGCTTCGAGCGGGCCGGGGGCACAGATACGCAGTATTTT

d_gene: NA
v_gene: TRBV12-3/TRBV12-4
j_gene: TRBJ1-1
abundance: few
len: 15
CDR3aa: CASSTDRRGGTEAFF
CDR3nt: TGTGCCAGCAGTACTGACAGGAGGGGAGGAACTGAAGCTTTCTTT

d_gene: NA
v_gene: TRBV2
j_gene: TRBJ2-1
abundance: once
len: 14
CDR3aa: CASARAEGGNEQFF
CDR3nt: TGTGCCAGCGCTAGGGCGGAGGGTGGGAATGAGCAGTTCTTC

d_gene: TRBD1
v_gene: TRBV12-3/TRBV12-4
j_gene: TRBJ1-1
abundance: NA
len: 14
CDR3aa: CASREGQMNTEAFF
CDR3nt: TGTGCCAGCAGGGAGGGACAGATGAACACTGAAGCTTTCTTT

d_gene: TRBD1
v_gene: TRBV19
j_gene: TRBJ1-1
abundance: NA
len: 14
CDR3aa: CASSLRQGITEAFF
CDR3nt: TGTGCCAGTAGTCTACGACAGGGAATCACTGAAGCTTTCTTT

d_gene: NA
v_gene: TRBV5-1
j_gene: TRBJ2-3
abundance: few
len: 14
CDR3aa: CASSLLPSTDTQYF
CDR3nt: TGCGCCAGCAGCTTGTTGCCCTCCACAGATACGCAGTATTTT

d_gene: NA
v_gene: TRBV6-5
j_gene: TRBJ1-1
abundance: NA
len: 15
CDR3aa: CASSYSQLGNTEAFF
CDR3nt: TGTGCCAGCAGTTACTCTCAGTTGGGGAACACTGAAGCTTTCTTT

d_gene: NA
v_gene: TRBV4-2
j_gene: TRBJ1-2
abundance: few
len: 14
CDR3aa: CASSPSGGRYGYTF
CDR3nt: TGTGCCAGCAGCCCATCGGGGGGCCGGTATGGCTACACCTTC

d_gene: TRBD2
v_gene: TRBV6-2/TRBV6-3
j_gene: TRBJ2-5
abundance: NA
len: 18
CDR3aa: CASSSGLVAGGRQETQYF
CDR3nt: TGTGCCAGCAGCTCCGGCCTGGTAGCGGGGGGCCGCCAAGAGACCCAGTACTTC

d_gene: TRBD2
v_gene: TRBV6-2/TRBV6-3
j_gene: TRBJ2-1
abundance: few
len: 15
CDR3aa: CASSLSLLAYNEQFF
CDR3nt: TGTGCCAGCAGCTTATCCCTACTAGCGTACAATGAGCAGTTCTTC

d_gene: TRBD1
v_gene: TRBV11-2
j_gene: TRBJ1-3
abundance: NA
len: 15
CDR3aa: CASSLVLTGRNTIYF
CDR3nt: TGTGCCAGCAGCTTAGTTTTGACAGGGAGAAACACCATATATTTT

d_gene: NA
v_gene: TRBV7-3
j_gene: TRBJ1-6
abundance: few
len: 15
CDR3aa: CASSLGDRYNSPLHF
CDR3nt: TGTGCCAGCAGCTTAGGGGACCGCTATAATTCACCCCTCCACTTT

d_gene: NA
v_gene: TRBV9
j_gene: TRBJ1-6
abundance: few
len: 15
CDR3aa: CASSVALGVNSPLHF
CDR3nt: TGTGCCAGCAGCGTAGCTCTTGGGGTAAATTCACCCCTCCACTTT

d_gene: NA
v_gene: TRBV12-3/TRBV12-4
j_gene: TRBJ2-1
abundance: few
len: 13
CDR3aa: CASGGHREGRQFF
CDR3nt: TGTGCCAGCGGGGGCCACAGGGAGGGCAGGCAGTTCTTC

d_gene: NA
v_gene: TRBV12-3/TRBV12-4
j_gene: TRBJ2-1
abundance: NA
len: 14
CDR3aa: CASRFGGSYNEQFF
CDR3nt: TGTGCCAGCCGTTTTGGGGGCTCCTACAATGAGCAGTTCTTC

d_gene: NA
v_gene: TRBV18
j_gene: TRBJ1-2
abundance: NA
len: 12
CDR3aa: CASSPAGQNHTF
CDR3nt: TGTGCCAGCTCACCAGCCGGGCAGAACCACACCTTC

d_gene: NA
v_gene: TRBV20-1
j_gene: TRBJ1-1
abundance: NA
len: 14
CDR3aa: CSASKGFAFFEAFF
CDR3nt: TGCAGTGCTAGTAAGGGTTTTGCTTTTTTTGAAGCTTTCTTT

d_gene: NA
v_gene: TRBV12-3/TRBV12-4
j_gene: TRBJ1-3
abundance: few
len: 15
CDR3aa: CASSRSGGTGNTIYF
CDR3nt: TGTGCCAGCAGCCGAAGTGGGGGGACTGGAAACACCATATATTTT

d_gene: NA
v_gene: TRBV5-1
j_gene: TRBJ1-1
abundance: few
len: 14
CDR3aa: CASSLGTVVTEAFF
CDR3nt: TGCGCCAGCAGCTTGGGGACCGTGGTAACTGAAGCTTTCTTT

d_gene: NA
v_gene: TRBV5-5
j_gene: TRBJ2-7
abundance: NA
len: 14
CDR3aa: CASSWLGGPYEQYF
CDR3nt: TGTGCCAGCAGCTGGCTAGGGGGTCCCTACGAGCAGTACTTC

d_gene: NA
v_gene: TRBV11-2
j_gene: TRBJ2-2
abundance: few
len: 14
CDR3aa: CASSLVTGGRELFF
CDR3nt: TGTGCCAGCAGCTTAGTTACTGGGGGTAGGGAGCTGTTTTTT

d_gene: TRBD2
v_gene: TRBV4-1
j_gene: TRBJ2-5
abundance: once
len: 16
CDR3aa: CASSDGLAGEQETQYF
CDR3nt: TGCGCCAGCAGCGACGGACTAGCGGGGGAACAAGAGACCCAGTACTTC

d_gene: NA
v_gene: TRBV4-1
j_gene: TRBJ1-5
abundance: NA
len: 15
CDR3aa: CASSQDVGGARPQHF
CDR3nt: TGCGCCAGCAGCCAAGATGTCGGGGGGGCACGGCCCCAGCATTTT

d_gene: NA
v_gene: TRBV5-1
j_gene: TRBJ2-4
abundance: few
len: 16
CDR3aa: CASSLDPGVSKNIQYF
CDR3nt: TGCGCCAGCAGCTTGGATCCGGGGGTTTCCAAAAACATTCAGTACTTC

d_gene: TRBD1
v_gene: TRBV27
j_gene: TRBJ1-4
abundance: NA
len: 14
CDR3aa: CASSLRRGREKLFF
CDR3nt: TGTGCCAGCAGTTTAAGGAGGGGGCGGGAAAAACTGTTTTTT

d_gene: TRBD2
v_gene: TRBV28
j_gene: TRBJ2-3
abundance: few
len: 14
CDR3aa: CASSSTYSGGSPYF
CDR3nt: TGTGCCAGCAGTTCAACCTATAGCGGGGGAAGTCCGTATTTT

d_gene: NA
v_gene: TRBV12-3/TRBV12-4
j_gene: TRBJ2-4
abundance: NA
len: 15
CDR3aa: CASSGSRLAKNIQYF
CDR3nt: TGTGCCAGCAGTGGGAGCCGTCTAGCCAAAAACATTCAGTACTTC

d_gene: NA
v_gene: TRBV5-4
j_gene: TRBJ2-7
abundance: few
len: 14
CDR3aa: CASSPPGRIYEQYF
CDR3nt: TGTGCCAGCAGCCCCCCGGGTCGGATCTACGAGCAGTACTTC

d_gene: NA
v_gene: TRBV9
j_gene: TRBJ2-2
abundance: few
len: 16
CDR3aa: CASSVGPAVYTGELFF
CDR3nt: TGTGCCAGCAGCGTAGGTCCAGCGGTCTACACCGGGGAGCTGTTTTTT

d_gene: NA
v_gene: TRBV4-1
j_gene: TRBJ1-1
abundance: NA
len: 14
CDR3aa: CASSQGPQDTEAFF
CDR3nt: TGCGCCAGCAGCCAAGGTCCTCAGGACACTGAAGCTTTCTTT

d_gene: TRBD1
v_gene: TRBV5-1
j_gene: TRBJ2-7
abundance: NA
len: 15
CDR3aa: CASSTTGTVSYEQYF
CDR3nt: TGCGCCAGCAGCACGACCGGGACAGTCTCCTACGAGCAGTACTTC

d_gene: NA
v_gene: TRBV5-5
j_gene: TRBJ1-2
abundance: NA
len: 14
CDR3aa: CASSLELSHYGYTF
CDR3nt: TGTGCCAGCAGCTTGGAGTTATCCCACTATGGCTACACCTTC

d_gene: NA
v_gene: TRBV27
j_gene: TRBJ1-4
abundance: NA
len: 13
CDR3aa: CASRDRIGEKLFF
CDR3nt: TGTGCCAGCCGCGACCGGATCGGTGAAAAACTGTTTTTT

d_gene: TRBD1
v_gene: TRBV15
j_gene: TRBJ1-1
abundance: NA
len: 17
CDR3aa: CATSRDLGGQGVTEAFF
CDR3nt: TGTGCCACCAGCAGAGATTTGGGAGGACAGGGTGTCACTGAAGCTTTCTTT

d_gene: NA
v_gene: TRBV5-1
j_gene: TRBJ2-2
abundance: few
len: 16
CDR3aa: CASSHGGNGATGELFF
CDR3nt: TGCGCCAGCAGCCATGGGGGGAACGGGGCCACCGGGGAGCTGTTTTTT

d_gene: TRBD1
v_gene: TRBV7-9
j_gene: TRBJ2-3
abundance: NA
len: 17
CDR3aa: CASSSPGGRVATDTQYF
CDR3nt: TGTGCCAGCAGCTCGCCAGGGGGAAGGGTTGCCACAGATACGCAGTATTTT

d_gene: TRBD2
v_gene: TRBV5-1
j_gene: TRBJ2-1
abundance: few
len: 15
CDR3aa: CASSLVAGNHNEQFF
CDR3nt: TGCGCCAGCAGCTTGGTAGCGGGGAATCACAATGAGCAGTTCTTC

d_gene: TRBD2
v_gene: TRBV20-1
j_gene: TRBJ2-1
abundance: few
len: 16
CDR3aa: CSARDWVAGGHNEQFF
CDR3nt: TGCAGTGCTAGAGATTGGGTAGCGGGGGGACACAATGAGCAGTTCTTC

d_gene: NA
v_gene: TRBV20-1
j_gene: TRBJ1-4
abundance: few
len: 14
CDR3aa: CSARLRPTNEKLFF
CDR3nt: TGCAGTGCTAGATTGAGACCAACTAATGAAAAACTGTTTTTT

d_gene: NA
v_gene: TRBV20-1
j_gene: TRBJ2-3
abundance: many
len: 12
CDR3aa: CSARDRSEAQYF
CDR3nt: TGCAGTGCTAGAGATAGGAGTGAAGCGCAGTATTTT

d_gene: NA
v_gene: TRBV7-7
j_gene: TRBJ2-2
abundance: few
len: 14
CDR3aa: CASSLSVGTGELFF
CDR3nt: TGTGCCAGCAGCTTATCAGTCGGCACCGGGGAGCTGTTTTTT

d_gene: NA
v_gene: TRBV6-5
j_gene: TRBJ2-1
abundance: NA
len: 15
CDR3aa: CASSYTGNSYNEQFF
CDR3nt: TGTGCCAGCAGTTACACGGGGAACTCCTACAATGAGCAGTTCTTC

d_gene: NA
v_gene: TRBV4-1
j_gene: TRBJ2-1
abundance: few
len: 17
CDR3aa: CASSQLPTGGVYNEQFF
CDR3nt: TGCGCCAGCAGCCAGCTCCCAACAGGTGGCGTCTACAATGAGCAGTTCTTC

d_gene: NA
v_gene: TRBV2
j_gene: TRBJ2-3
abundance: few
len: 15
CDR3aa: CASSGQGGGTDTQYF
CDR3nt: TGTGCCAGCAGTGGCCAAGGGGGGGGCACAGATACGCAGTATTTT

d_gene: NA
v_gene: TRBV12-3/TRBV12-4
j_gene: TRBJ2-2
abundance: few
len: 13
CDR3aa: CASGEQHTGELFF
CDR3nt: TGTGCCAGCGGGGAACAGCACACCGGGGAGCTGTTTTTT